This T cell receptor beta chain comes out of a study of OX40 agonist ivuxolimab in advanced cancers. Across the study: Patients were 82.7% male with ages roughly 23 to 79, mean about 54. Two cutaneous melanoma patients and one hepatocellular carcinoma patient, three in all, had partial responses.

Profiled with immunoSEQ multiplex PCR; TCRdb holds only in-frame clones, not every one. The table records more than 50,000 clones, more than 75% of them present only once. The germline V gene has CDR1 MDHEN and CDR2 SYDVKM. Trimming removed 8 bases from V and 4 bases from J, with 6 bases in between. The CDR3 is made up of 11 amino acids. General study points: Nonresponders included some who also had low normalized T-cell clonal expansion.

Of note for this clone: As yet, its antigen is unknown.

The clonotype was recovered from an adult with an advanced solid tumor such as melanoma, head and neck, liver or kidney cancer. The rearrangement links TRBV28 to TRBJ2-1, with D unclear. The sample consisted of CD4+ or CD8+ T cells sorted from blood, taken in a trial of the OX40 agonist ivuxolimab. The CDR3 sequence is CASASYNEQFF. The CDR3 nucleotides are TGTGCCAGCGCATCTTACAATGAGCAGTTCTTC.